The source of this T cell receptor (beta chain) is a study of blood T cell repertoires in COVID-19. This clone was picked up one time. Trimming left V 8 bases short and J 8 bases short, with 15 bases between. The CDR3 has 13 residues. Germline V gene sequence: CDR1 LNHDA, CDR2 SQIVND (reference sequence). Participant-reported clinical history was the basis for cohort assignment. Sequenced by immunoSEQ multiplex PCR; TCRdb stores in-frame clones only, minus some. The data show over 300,000 clones, roughly 90% seen once. Source material: PBMCs or T cells enriched from blood (not recorded which). The origin of this receptor is a woman in her 30s with acute COVID-19. This chain links TRBV19 with TRBJ1-4; D is possibly TRBD1 (6 bases). This CDR3 is CASSRTVGEKLFF. The CDR3 DNA reads TGTGCCAGTTCTAGGACAGTGGGCGAAAAACTGTTTTTT.